This TCR beta chain is from a study of T cell repertoires in cytomegalovirus infection. General study findings and limits: Totalled public TCR beta family frequency picked out people who carried CMV plus the relevant HLA.

CDR1 and CDR2 from the germline V gene are SNHLY and FYNNEI. V was pared by 4 bases and J by 0 bases, with 19 bases between. The CDR3 contains 18 residues. For this clonotype: Its antigen is still unknown.

One entry per CDR3 protein results from TCRdb running MiXCR on the reads. The data show roughly 150,000 distinct CDR3 sequences, with 15% to 20% seen just once and around a sixth held by the top ten. The chain employs TRBV2 and TRBJ2-1; D gene ambiguous. The TCR originated in a human donor in good health (CMV status not recorded). Some clones in this sample may be carry-over from other donors' samples. Sequencing was done on a sample of CD8+ T cells from PBMCs. In DNA, the CDR3 is TGTGCCAGCAGTGTTGGCTTCCTATTAAATCGCTCCTACAATGAGCAGTTCTTC. The encoded protein is CASSVGFLLNRSYNEQFF.